This TCR beta chain was observed in a study of T cell changes during pregnancy in multiple sclerosis. Sequencing was performed with immunoSEQ multiplex PCR; in TCRdb, only in-frame clones are kept and a portion is missing. The data contain roughly 49,000 clones, roughly 94% of them seen just once; the ten biggest clones take up almost 6%. The V end lost 4 bases, the J end lost 6 bases, and 10 bases lay between the germline ends. CDR3 size: 12 residues. Germline V lookup: CDR1 SGHTS, CDR2 YDEGEE. This clonotype was sampled from a female donor with multiple sclerosis, enrolled in a pregnancy study. The rearrangement uses TRBV5-8 and TRBJ1-1, with D maybe TRBD1 (5 bases). Sequences were derived from CD8+ T cells from peripheral blood mononuclear cells, sampled in the first trimester of pregnancy. In nucleotides, the CDR3 is TGTGCCAGCAGCGACCGACAGCCTGAAGCTTTCTTT. It specifies CASSDRQPEAFF.